These 8 T cell receptor beta chains share one sample of origin, sequenced in a study of blood T cell repertoires in COVID-19. Measured with immunoSEQ multiplex PCR; TCRdb has only the in-frame clones, and not every one. The sample has roughly 230,000 clones, about 85% seen once; the top ten hold less than 8.5%. What was sequenced was PBMCs or T cells enriched from blood (not recorded which). These TCRs come from a woman aged 50 to 60 who had been exposed to COVID-19.

A few counts support this clone. The chain joins TRBV27 to TRBJ1-5, with 11 positions matching TRBD1. The CDR3 sequence is 20 residues long. Germline V gives CDR1 MNHEY, CDR2 SMNVEV (reference sequence). V dropped 5 bases and J dropped 2; count of bases not matched to a gene: 17. The CDR3 region has the DNA TGTGCCAGCAGTCCTCTGTGGGGGACAGGGGGGCAGGGGGGCAATCAGCCCCAGCATTTT. Translated: CASSPLWGTGGQGGNQPQHF.

The V call is TRBV28, the J call TRBJ2-7, with D uncertain. The germline V gene has CDR1 MDHEN and CDR2 SYDVKM. V lost 3 bases and J 2 bases, leaving 11 bases between the germline ends. The CDR3 spans 14 residues. The CDR3, as DNA: TGTGCCAGCAGTTTCGGGTCCGTTACCTACGAGCAGTACTTC. Translating it yields CASSFGSVTYEQYF.

The V call is TRBV9, the J call TRBJ2-1, with 11 bases aligning to TRBD2. V dropped 1 base and J dropped 10; count of bases not matched to a gene: 10. Germline V gene lookup returns CDR1 SGDLS and CDR2 YYNGEE. There are 16 residues in the CDR3. The CDR3 is CASSVSLLAGGIEQFF. CDR3 DNA sequence: TGTGCCAGCAGCGTAAGCTTGCTAGCGGGGGGCATCGAGCAGTTCTTC.

The chain combines TRBV28 with TRBJ2-3; the D gene is possibly TRBD2 (6 bases). Germline V CDR1 and CDR2: MDHEN, SYDVKM. Between the trimmed V and J ends, which lost 4 bases and 3 bases, there was a span of 11 bases. This CDR3 is built from 14 residues. CDR3 bases: TGTGCCAGCAGTTCGGCGGGAAGAACAGATACGCAGTATTTT. The encoded protein is CASSSAGRTDTQYF.

The V and J genes are TRBV7-9 and TRBJ1-1; D gene uncertain. This CDR3 contains 17 residues. Germline V gives CDR1 SEHNR, CDR2 FQNEAQ (reference sequence). V was shortened by 3 bases and J by 0 bases, with 17 bases between the two germline ends. CDR3 sequence: CASSFVSTQIMNTEAFF. The CDR3, as DNA: TGTGCCAGCAGCTTTGTTTCGACACAGATTATGAACACTGAAGCTTTCTTT.

The V and J genes are TRBV6-4 and TRBJ2-2; 7 bases line up with TRBD1. Trimming cost V 4 bases and J 5 bases; bases outside gene matches: 4. Germline lookup yields CDR1 MRHNA and CDR2 SNTAGT. CDR3 length equals 14 residues. The CDR3: CASSVGRGTGELFF. In nucleotides, the CDR3 is TGTGCCAGCAGTGTGGGCAGGGGGACCGGGGAGCTGTTTTTT.

This chain links TRBV13 with TRBJ1-2; the match to TRBD1 covers 9 bases. The CDR3 loop spans 17 amino acids. From germline, CDR1 is PRHDT and CDR2 FYEKMQ (reference sequence). J was trimmed by 3 bases and V by 5 bases; bases with no gene match: 13. CDR3 DNA sequence: TGTGCCAGCAGCACCCGGGACAGGGCAAAGGATGACTATGGCTACACCTTC. Translating it yields CASSTRDRAKDDYGYTF.

This chain joins TRBV19 and TRBJ1-2; D perhaps matches TRBD1 (6 bases). Germline CDR1 reads LNHDA; CDR2 reads SQIVND (reference sequence). The CDR3 contains 14 residues. V lost 1 base and J lost 8, with 14 bases in between. CDR3: CASSIVKDSRGYTF. CDR3 nucleotides: TGTGCCAGTAGTATAGTCAAGGACAGTCGGGGCTACACCTTC. The full variable domain, with the rest looked up from reference TRBV19 and TRBJ1-2, is DGGITQSPKYLFRKEGQNVTLSCEQNLNHDAMYWYRQDPGQGLRLIYYSQIVNDFQKGDIAEGYSVSREKKESFPLTVTSAQKNPTAFYLCASSIVKDSRGYTFGSGTRLTVV.